The following is a T cell receptor (beta chain) sequence with its context. The source of the sample is a study of OX40 agonist ivuxolimab in advanced cancers. Libraries were prepared by immunoSEQ multiplex PCR; TCRdb keeps only in-frame clonotypes and omits some of them. The repertoire holds about 75,000 clones, with about 85% as singletons. The CDR3 runs to 15 residues. Germline lookup yields CDR1 SGHAT and CDR2 FQNNGV. V dropped 2 bases and J dropped 5 bases, with 15 bases sitting between them. The chain combines TRBV11-2 with TRBJ2-5, with D perhaps matching TRBD2 (6 bases). This receptor was obtained from an adult with an advanced solid tumor such as melanoma, head and neck, liver or kidney cancer. The material sequenced was CD4+ or CD8+ T cells sorted from blood, taken in a trial of the OX40 agonist ivuxolimab. This CDR3 is CASSLTGGRGETQYF. CDR3 bases: TGTGCCAGCAGCTTAACCGGGGGTAGAGGGGAGACCCAGTACTTC.